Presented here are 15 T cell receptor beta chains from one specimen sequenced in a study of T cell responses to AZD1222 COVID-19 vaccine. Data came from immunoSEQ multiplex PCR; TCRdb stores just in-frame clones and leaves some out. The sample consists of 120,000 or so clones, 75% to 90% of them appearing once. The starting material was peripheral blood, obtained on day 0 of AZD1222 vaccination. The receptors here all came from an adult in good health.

The CDR3 loop reads CASSPRQGGSSPLHF. The CDR3 bases are TGTGCCAGCAGCCCCAGACAGGGCGGGAGTTCACCCCTCCACTTT. This sequence joins TRBV7-8 and TRBJ1-6; 7 bases fit TRBD1. The germline V gene has CDR1 SGHVS and CDR2 FQNEAQ. The junction had 10 bases not matched to a gene; V was cut back by 5 bases and J by 9 bases. CDR3 length: 15 residues.

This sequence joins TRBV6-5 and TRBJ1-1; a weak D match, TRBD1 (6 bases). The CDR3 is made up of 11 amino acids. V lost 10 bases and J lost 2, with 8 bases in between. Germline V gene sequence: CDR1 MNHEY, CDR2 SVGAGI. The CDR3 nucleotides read TGTGCCACCGGGGGCAACACTGAAGCTTTCTTT. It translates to CATGGNTEAFF.

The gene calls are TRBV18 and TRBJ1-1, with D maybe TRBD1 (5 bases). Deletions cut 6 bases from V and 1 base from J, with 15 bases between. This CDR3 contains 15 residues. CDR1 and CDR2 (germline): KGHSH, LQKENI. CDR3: CASSYGAVGNTEAFF. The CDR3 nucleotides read TGTGCCAGCTCGTACGGGGCTGTGGGGAACACTGAAGCTTTCTTT.

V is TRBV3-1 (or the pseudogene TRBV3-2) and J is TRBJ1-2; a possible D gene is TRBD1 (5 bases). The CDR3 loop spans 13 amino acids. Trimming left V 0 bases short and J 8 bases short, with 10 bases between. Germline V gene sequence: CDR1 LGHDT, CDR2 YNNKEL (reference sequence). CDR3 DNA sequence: TGTGCCAGCAGCCAAGAGGGGCTCGGGGGCTACACCTTC. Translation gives CASSQEGLGGYTF.

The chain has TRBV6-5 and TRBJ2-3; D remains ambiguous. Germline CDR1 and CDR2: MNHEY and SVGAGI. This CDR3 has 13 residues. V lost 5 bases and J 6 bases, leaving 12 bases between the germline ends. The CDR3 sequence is CASSPGQEDTQYF. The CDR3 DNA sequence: TGTGCCAGCAGTCCCGGTCAAGAGGATACGCAGTATTTT.

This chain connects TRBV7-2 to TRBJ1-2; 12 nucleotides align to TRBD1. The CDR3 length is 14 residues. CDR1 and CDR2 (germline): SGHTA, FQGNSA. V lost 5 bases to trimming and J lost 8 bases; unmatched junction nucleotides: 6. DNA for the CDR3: TGTGCCAGCAGCACTGGGACAGGGGGCCGCGGCTACACCTTC. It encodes CASSTGTGGRGYTF. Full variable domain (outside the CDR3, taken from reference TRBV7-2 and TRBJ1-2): GAGVSQSPSNKVTEKGKDVELRCDPISGHTALYWYRQSLGQGLEFLIYFQGNSAPDKSGLPSDRFSAERTGGSVSTLTIQRTQQEDSAVYLCASSTGTGGRGYTFGSGTRLTVV.

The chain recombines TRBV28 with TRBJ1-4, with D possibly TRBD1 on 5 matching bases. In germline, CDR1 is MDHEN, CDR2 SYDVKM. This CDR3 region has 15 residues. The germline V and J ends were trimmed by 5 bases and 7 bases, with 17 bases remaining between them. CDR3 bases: TGTGCCAGCAGTCCCTATCGGGGCCAGACTGAAAAACTGTTTTTT. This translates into CASSPYRGQTEKLFF. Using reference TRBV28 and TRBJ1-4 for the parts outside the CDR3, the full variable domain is DVKVTQSSRYLVKRTGEKVFLECVQDMDHENMFWYRQDPGLGLRLIYFSYDVKMKEKGDIPEGYSVSREKKERFSLILESASTNQTSMYLCASSPYRGQTEKLFFGSGTQLSVL.

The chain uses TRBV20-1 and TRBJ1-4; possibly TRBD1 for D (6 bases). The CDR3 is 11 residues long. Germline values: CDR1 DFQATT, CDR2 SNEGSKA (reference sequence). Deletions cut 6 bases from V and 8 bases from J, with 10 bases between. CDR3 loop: CSARDNEKLFF. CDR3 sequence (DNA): TGCAGTGCGCGGGACAACGAAAAACTGTTTTTT.

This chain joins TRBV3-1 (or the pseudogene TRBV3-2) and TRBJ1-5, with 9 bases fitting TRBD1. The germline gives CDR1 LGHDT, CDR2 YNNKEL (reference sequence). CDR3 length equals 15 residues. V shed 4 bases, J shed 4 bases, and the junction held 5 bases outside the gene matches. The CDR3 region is CASSPRGTGNQPQHF. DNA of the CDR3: TGTGCCAGCAGCCCGAGAGGGACAGGGAATCAGCCCCAGCATTTT.

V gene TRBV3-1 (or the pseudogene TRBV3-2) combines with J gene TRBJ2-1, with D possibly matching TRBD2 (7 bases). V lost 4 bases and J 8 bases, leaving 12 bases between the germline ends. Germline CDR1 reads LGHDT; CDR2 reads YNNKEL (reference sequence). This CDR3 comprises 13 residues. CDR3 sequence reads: CASSRRGGYEQFF. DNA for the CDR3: TGTGCCAGCAGCCGCCGCGGGGGCTATGAGCAGTTCTTC.

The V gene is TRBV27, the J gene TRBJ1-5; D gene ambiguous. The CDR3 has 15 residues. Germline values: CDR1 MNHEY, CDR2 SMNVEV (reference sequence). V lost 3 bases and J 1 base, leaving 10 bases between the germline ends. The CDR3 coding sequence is TGTGCCAGCAGTTTCGGAACGGGAAGCAATCAGCCCCAGCATTTT. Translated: CASSFGTGSNQPQHF.

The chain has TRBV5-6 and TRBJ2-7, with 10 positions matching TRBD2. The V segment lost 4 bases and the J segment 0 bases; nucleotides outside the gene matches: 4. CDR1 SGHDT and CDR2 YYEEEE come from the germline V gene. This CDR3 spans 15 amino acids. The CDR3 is CASSRTSGYSYEQYF. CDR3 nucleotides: TGTGCCAGCAGCAGGACTAGCGGCTACTCCTACGAGCAGTACTTC.

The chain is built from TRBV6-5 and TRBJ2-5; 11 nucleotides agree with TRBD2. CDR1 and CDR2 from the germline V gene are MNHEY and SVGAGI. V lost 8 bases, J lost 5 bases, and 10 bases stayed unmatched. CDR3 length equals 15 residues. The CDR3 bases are TGTGCCAGCGGGAGTAGCGGGAGGGCCGTTGAGACCCAGTACTTC. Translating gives CASGSSGRAVETQYF.

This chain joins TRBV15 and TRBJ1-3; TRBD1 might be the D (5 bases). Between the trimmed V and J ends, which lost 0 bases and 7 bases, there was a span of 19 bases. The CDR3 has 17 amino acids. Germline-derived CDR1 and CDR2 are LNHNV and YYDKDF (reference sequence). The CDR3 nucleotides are TGTGCCACCAGCAGAGATCGCGGGGCCCTCCCGGGGAACACCATATATTTT. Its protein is CATSRDRGALPGNTIYF. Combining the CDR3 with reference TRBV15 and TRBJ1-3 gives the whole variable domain DAMVIQNPRYQVTQFGKPVTLSCSQTLNHNVMYWYQQKSSQAPKLLFHYYDKDFNNEADTPDNFQSRRPNTSFCFLDIRSPGLGDTAMYLCATSRDRGALPGNTIYFGEGSWLTVV.

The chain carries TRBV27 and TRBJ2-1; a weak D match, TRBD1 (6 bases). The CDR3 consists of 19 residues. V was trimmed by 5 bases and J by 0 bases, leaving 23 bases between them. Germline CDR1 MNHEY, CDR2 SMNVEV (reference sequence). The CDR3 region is CASSSNKPGHFSSYNEQFF. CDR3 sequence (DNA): TGTGCCAGCAGTAGCAACAAACCGGGACACTTCAGCTCCTACAATGAGCAGTTCTTC.